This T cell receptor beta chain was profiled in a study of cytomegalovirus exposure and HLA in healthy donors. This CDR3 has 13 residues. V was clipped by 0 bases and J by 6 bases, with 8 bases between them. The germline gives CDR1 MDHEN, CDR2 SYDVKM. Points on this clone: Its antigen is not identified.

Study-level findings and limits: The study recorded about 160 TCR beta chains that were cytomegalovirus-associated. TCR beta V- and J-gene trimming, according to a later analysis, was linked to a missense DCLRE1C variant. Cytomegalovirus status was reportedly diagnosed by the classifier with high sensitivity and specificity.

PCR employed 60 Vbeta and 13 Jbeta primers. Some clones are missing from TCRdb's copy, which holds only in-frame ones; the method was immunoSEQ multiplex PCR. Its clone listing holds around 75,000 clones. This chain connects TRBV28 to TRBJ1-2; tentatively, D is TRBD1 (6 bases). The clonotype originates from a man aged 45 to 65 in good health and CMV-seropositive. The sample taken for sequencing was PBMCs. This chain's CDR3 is CASSLWAGDGYTF. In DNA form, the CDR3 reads TGTGCCAGCAGTTTATGGGCAGGGGATGGCTACACCTTC.